One T cell receptor (beta chain) is described in this entry. CDR1 is SGHRS, CDR2 YFSETQ, per germline. There are 14 residues in the CDR3. With 4 bases clipped from V and 3 bases from J, the junction kept 6 bases outside the gene matches. The table came from immunoSEQ multiplex PCR; TCRdb's copy has only in-frame clones and leaves some out. Among 75,000 to 90,000 clones listed, 92% were seen once. The sample comes from a study of OX40 agonist ivuxolimab in advanced cancers. The sequenced sample was CD4+ or CD8+ T cells sorted from blood, obtained in a trial of the OX40 agonist ivuxolimab. The V call is TRBV5-1, the J call TRBJ1-1; 7 bases match TRBD1. The origin of this receptor is an adult with an advanced solid tumor such as melanoma, head and neck, liver or kidney cancer. The CDR3 nucleotides are TGCGCCAGCAGCCCTGGACAGGTCTACACTGAAGCTTTCTTT. As protein: CASSPGQVYTEAFF.